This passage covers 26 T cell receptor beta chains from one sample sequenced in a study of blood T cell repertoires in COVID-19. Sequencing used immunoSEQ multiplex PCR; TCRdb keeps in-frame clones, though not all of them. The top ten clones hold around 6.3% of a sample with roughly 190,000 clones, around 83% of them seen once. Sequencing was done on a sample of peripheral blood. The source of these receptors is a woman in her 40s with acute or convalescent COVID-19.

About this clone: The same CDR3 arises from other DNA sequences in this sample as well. The CDR3 region has the DNA TGCAGTGCTAGGCAGTATGGCTACACCTTC. This gives the protein CSARQYGYTF. The chain has TRBV20-1 and TRBJ1-2; D remains ambiguous. CDR3 size: 10 residues. Germline CDR1 DFQATT, CDR2 SNEGSKA (reference sequence). Trimming pared 3 bases from V and 5 bases from J, leaving 4 bases between.

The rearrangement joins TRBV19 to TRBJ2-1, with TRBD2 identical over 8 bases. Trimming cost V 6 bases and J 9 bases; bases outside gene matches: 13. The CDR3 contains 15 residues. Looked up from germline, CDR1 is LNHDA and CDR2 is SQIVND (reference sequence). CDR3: CASRAGTRGVGEQFF. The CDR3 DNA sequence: TGTGCCAGTAGGGCCGGGACTAGGGGGGTGGGTGAGCAGTTCTTC.

The CDR3 DNA is TGTGCCAGCAGATCCGACAGCTACTATGGCTACACCTTC. It translates to CASRSDSYYGYTF. The rearrangement joins TRBV27 to TRBJ1-2; D is perhaps TRBD1 (5 bases). The V end was cut by 6 bases, the J end by 3 bases, with 11 bases between. Germline V gene data show CDR1 as MNHEY and CDR2 as SMNVEV (reference sequence). CDR3 size: 13 residues.

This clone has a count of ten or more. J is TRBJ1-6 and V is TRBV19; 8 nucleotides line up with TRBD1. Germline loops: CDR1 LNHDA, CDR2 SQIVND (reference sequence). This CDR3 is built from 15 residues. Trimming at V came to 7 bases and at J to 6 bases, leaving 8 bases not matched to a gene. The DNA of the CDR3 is TGTGCCAGTACCCCCCGGACAGGGTCTAATTCACCCCTCCACTTT. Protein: CASTPRTGSNSPLHF.

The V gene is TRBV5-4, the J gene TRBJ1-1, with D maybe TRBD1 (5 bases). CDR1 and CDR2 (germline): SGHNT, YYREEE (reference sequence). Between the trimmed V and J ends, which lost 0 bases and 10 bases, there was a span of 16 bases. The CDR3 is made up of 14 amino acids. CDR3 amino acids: CASSLVGDRGLAFF. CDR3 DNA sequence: TGTGCCAGCAGCTTGGTAGGGGACCGGGGGTTAGCTTTCTTT.

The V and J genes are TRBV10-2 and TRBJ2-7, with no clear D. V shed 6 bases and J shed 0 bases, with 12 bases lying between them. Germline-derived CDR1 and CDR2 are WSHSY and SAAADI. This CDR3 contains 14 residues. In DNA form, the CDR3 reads TGCGCCAGCAGGGCTGATGTGCTCTCCTACGAGCAGTACTTC. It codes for CASRADVLSYEQYF.

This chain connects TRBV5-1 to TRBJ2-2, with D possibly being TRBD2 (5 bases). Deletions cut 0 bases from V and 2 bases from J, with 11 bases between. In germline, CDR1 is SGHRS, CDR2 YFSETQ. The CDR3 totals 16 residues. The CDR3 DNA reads TGCGCCAGCAGCTTGGTGGCGCTAGCTAACACCGGGGAGCTGTTTTTT. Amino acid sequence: CASSLVALANTGELFF.

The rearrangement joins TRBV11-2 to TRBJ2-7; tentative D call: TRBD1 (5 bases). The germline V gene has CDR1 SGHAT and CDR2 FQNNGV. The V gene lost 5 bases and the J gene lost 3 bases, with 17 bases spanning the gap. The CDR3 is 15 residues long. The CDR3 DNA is TGTGCCAGCAGCCAAATTGCAGGGTTTGGCTACGAGCAGTACTTC. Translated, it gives CASSQIAGFGYEQYF. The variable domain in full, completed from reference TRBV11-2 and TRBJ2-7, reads EAGVAQSPRYKIIEKRQSVAFWCNPISGHATLYWYQQILGQGPKLLIQFQNNGVVDDSQLPKDRFSAERLKGVDSTLKIQPAKLEDSAVYLCASSQIAGFGYEQYFGPGTRLTVT.

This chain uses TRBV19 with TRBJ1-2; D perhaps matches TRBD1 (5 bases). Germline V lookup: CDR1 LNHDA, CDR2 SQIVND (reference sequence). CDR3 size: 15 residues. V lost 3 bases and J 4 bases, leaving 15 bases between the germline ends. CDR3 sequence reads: CASSISARATYGYTF. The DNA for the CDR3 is TGTGCCAGTAGTATTTCTGCCAGGGCGACCTATGGCTACACCTTC.

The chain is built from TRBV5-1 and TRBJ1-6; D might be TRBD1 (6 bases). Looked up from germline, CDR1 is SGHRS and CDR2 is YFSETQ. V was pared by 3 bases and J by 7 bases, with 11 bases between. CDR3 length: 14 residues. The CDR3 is CASSSRQDNSPLHF. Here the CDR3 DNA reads TGCGCCAGCAGCTCCAGACAGGACAATTCACCCCTCCACTTT.

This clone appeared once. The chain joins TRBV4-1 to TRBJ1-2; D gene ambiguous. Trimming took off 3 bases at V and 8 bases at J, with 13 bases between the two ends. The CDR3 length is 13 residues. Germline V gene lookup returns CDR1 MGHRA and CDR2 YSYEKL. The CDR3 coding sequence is TGCGCCAGCAGCCAGAAGGGAGATCTGGGCTACACCTTC. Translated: CASSQKGDLGYTF.

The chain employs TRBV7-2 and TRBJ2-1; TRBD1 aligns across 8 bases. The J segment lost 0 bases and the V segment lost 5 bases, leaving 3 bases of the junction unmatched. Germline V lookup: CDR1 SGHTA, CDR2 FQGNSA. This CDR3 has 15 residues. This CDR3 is CASSTTGGSYNEQFF. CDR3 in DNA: TGTGCCAGCAGCACAACAGGGGGCTCCTACAATGAGCAGTTCTTC.

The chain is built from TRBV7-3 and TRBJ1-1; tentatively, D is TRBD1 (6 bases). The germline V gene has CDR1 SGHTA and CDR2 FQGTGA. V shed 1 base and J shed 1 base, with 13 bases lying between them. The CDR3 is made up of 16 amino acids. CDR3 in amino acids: CASSLKGGMGNTEAFF. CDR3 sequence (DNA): TGTGCCAGCAGCTTAAAAGGGGGAATGGGGAACACTGAAGCTTTCTTT.

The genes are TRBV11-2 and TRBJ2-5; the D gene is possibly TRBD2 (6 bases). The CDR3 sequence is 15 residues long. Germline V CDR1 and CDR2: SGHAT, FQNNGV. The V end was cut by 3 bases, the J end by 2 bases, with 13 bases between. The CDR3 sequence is CASSFTSSEQETQYF. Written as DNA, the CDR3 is TGTGCCAGCAGCTTCACCTCTAGCGAACAAGAGACCCAGTACTTC.

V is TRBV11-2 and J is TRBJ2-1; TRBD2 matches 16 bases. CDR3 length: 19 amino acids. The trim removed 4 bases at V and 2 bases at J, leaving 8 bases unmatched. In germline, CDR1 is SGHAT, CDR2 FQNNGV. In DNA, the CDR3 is TGTGCCAGCAGCTCCCGTGGGACTAGCGGGAGGGGCGCCTACAATGAGCAGTTCTTC. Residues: CASSSRGTSGRGAYNEQFF. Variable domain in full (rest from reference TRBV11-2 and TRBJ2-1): EAGVAQSPRYKIIEKRQSVAFWCNPISGHATLYWYQQILGQGPKLLIQFQNNGVVDDSQLPKDRFSAERLKGVDSTLKIQPAKLEDSAVYLCASSSRGTSGRGAYNEQFFGPGTRLTVL.

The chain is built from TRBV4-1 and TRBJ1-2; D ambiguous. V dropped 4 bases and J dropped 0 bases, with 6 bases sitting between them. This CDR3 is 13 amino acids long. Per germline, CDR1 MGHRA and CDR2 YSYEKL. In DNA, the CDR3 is TGCGCCAGCAGCCTGAGTTCTAACTATGGCTACACCTTC. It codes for CASSLSSNYGYTF.

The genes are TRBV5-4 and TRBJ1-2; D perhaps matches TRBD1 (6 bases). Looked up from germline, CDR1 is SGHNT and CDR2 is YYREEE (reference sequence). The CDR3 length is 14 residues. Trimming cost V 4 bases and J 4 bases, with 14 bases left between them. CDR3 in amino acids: CASSPQGSVYGYTF. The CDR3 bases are TGTGCCAGCAGCCCTCAGGGGTCAGTCTATGGCTACACCTTC.

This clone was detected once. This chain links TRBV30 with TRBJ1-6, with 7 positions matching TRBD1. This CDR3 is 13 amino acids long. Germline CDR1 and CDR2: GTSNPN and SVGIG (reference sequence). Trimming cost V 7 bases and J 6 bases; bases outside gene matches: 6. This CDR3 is CASSQGVNSPLHF. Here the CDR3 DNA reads TGTGCCTCGTCTCAGGGGGTTAATTCACCCCTCCACTTT.

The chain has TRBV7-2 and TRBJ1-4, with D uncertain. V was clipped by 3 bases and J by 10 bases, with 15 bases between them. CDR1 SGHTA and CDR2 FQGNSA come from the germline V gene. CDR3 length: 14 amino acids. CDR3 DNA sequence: TGTGCCAGCAGCTTGGACCACCACGAGGGAAAACTGTTTTTT. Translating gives CASSLDHHEGKLFF.

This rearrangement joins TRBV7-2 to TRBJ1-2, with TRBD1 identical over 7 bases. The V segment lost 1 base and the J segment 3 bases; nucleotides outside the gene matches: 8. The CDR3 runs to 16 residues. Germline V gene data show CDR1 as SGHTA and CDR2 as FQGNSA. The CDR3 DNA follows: TGTGCCAGCAGCTTAGATTATAACGGACAGGACTATGGCTACACCTTC. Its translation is CASSLDYNGQDYGYTF.

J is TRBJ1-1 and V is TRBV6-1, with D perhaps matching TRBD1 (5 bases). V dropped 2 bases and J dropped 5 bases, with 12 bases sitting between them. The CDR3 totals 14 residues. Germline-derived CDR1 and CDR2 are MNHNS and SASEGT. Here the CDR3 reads CASSERRGRTEAFF. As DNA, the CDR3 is TGTGCCAGCAGTGAAAGGAGGGGAAGGACTGAAGCTTTCTTT.

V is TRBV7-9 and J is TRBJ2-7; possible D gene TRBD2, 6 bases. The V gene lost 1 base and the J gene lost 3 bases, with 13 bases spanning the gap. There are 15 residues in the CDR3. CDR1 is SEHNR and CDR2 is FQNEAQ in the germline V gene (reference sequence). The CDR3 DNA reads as TGTGCCAGCAGCTTAGGGTCCGGGGGAGTCTACGAGCAGTACTTC. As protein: CASSLGSGGVYEQYF.

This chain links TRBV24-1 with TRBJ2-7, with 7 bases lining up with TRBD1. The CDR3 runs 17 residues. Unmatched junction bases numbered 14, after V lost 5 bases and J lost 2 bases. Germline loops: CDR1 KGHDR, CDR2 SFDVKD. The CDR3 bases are TGTGCCACCAGTGGGGGAACAGGGGAAGGGGACCCCTACGAGCAGTACTTC. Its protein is CATSGGTGEGDPYEQYF.

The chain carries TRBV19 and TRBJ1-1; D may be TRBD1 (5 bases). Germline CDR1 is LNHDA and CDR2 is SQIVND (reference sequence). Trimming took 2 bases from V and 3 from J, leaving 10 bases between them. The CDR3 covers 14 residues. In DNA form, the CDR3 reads TGTGCCAGTAGTATATGGGGGACTCACACTGAAGCTTTCTTT. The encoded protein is CASSIWGTHTEAFF.

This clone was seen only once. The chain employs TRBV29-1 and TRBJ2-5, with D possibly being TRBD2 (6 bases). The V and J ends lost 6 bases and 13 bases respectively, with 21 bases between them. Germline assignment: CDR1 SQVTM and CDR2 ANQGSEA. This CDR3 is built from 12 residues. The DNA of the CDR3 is TGCAGCGTGGAGATGGGGGGAAGGCAAGGGTACTTC. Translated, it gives CSVEMGGRQGYF.

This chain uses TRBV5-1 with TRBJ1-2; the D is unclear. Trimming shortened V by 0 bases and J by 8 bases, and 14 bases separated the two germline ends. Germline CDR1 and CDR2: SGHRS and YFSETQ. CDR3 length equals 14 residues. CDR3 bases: TGCGCCAGCAGCTTGGGGGGAGGAGAGAGAGGCTACACCTTC. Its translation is CASSLGGGERGYTF.